This T cell receptor (beta chain) is from a study of PD-1 blockade in classical Hodgkin lymphoma. The sample holds one count of this clone. The CDR3 runs 15 residues. CDR1 is SGHDT and CDR2 is YYEEEE in the germline V gene. V dropped 4 bases and J dropped 4 bases, with 16 bases sitting between them. Time point specified: cycle 4 day 1 (C4D1), after 5 to 7 weeks of nivolumab. There was relapse after autologous stem cell transplantation in every patient, and there was variation in brentuximab vedotin exposure. Profiled with immunoSEQ multiplex PCR; TCRdb holds only in-frame clones, not every one. The data show roughly 18,000 clones, over 75% seen once.

The V call is TRBV5-6, the J call TRBJ2-3, with D perhaps being TRBD1 or TRBD2 (5 bases each). The clonotype originates from a human donor with classical Hodgkin lymphoma. Sequences were derived from peripheral blood mononuclear cells (PBMCs), sampled before the fourth cycle of nivolumab. The chain's CDR3 is CASSPGPYTPDTQYF. The CDR3 DNA reads TGTGCCAGCAGCCCGGGACCCTACACCCCAGATACGCAGTATTTT.